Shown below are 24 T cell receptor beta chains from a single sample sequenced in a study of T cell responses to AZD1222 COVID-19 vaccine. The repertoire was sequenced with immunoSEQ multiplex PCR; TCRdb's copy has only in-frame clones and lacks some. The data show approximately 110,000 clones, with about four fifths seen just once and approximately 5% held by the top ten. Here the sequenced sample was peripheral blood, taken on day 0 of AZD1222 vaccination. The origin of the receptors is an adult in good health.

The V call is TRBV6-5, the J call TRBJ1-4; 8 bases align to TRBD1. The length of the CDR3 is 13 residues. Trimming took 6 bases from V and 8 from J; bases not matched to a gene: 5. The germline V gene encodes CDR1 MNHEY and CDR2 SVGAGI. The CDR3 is CASRGTGREKLFF. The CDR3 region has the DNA TGTGCCAGCAGGGGGACAGGCCGAGAAAAACTGTTTTTT.

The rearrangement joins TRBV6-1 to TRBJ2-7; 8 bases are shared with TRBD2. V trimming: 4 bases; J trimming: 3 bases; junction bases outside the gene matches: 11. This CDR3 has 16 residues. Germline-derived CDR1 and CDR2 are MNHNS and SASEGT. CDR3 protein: CASSVRGGRIVYEQYF. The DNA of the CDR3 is TGTGCCAGCAGTGTTCGGGGGGGGCGTATAGTCTACGAGCAGTACTTC.

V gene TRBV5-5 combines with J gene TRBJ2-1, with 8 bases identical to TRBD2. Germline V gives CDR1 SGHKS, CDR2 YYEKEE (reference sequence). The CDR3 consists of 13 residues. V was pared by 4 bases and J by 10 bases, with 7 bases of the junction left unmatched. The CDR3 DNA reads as TGTGCCAGCAGCCAGGGACTAGGCTCCGAGCAGTTCTTC. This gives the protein CASSQGLGSEQFF.

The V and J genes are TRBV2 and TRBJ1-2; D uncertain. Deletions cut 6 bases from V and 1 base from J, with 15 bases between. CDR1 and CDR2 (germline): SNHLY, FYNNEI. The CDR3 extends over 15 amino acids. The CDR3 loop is CASSPGRLDNYGYTF. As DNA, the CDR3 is TGTGCCAGCAGCCCTGGACGCCTGGATAACTATGGCTACACCTTC. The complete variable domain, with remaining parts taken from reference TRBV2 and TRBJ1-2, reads EPEVTQTPSHQVTQMGQEVILRCVPISNHLYFYWYRQILGQKVEFLVSFYNNEISEKSEIFDDQFSVERPDGSNFTLKIRSTKLEDSAMYFCASSPGRLDNYGYTFGSGTRLTVV.

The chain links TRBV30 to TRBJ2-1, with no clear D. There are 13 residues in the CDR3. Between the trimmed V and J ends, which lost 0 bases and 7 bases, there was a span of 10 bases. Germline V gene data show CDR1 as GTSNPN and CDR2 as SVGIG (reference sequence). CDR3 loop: CAWSVHLRNEQFF. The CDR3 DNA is TGTGCCTGGAGTGTGCATCTGAGGAATGAGCAGTTCTTC. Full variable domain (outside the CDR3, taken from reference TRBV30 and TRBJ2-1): SQTIHQWPATLVQPVGSPLSLECTVEGTSNPNLYWYRQAAGRGLQLLFYSVGIGQISSEVPQNLSASRPQDRQFILSSKKLLLSDSGFYLCAWSVHLRNEQFFGPGTRLTVL.

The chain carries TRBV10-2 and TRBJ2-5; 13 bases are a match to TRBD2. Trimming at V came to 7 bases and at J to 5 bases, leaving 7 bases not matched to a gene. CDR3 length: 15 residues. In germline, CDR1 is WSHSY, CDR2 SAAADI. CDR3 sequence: CASKGLAGLQETQYF. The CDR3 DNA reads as TGCGCCAGCAAGGGACTAGCGGGGCTCCAGGAGACCCAGTACTTC.

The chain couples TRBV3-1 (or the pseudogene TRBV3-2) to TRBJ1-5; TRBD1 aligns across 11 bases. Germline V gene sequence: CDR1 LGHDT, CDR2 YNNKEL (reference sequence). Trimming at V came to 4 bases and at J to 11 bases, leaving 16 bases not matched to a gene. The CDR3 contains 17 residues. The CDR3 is CASSPSPGQGAMSAQHF. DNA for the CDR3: TGTGCCAGCAGCCCCTCCCCCGGACAGGGGGCGATGTCAGCCCAGCATTTT.

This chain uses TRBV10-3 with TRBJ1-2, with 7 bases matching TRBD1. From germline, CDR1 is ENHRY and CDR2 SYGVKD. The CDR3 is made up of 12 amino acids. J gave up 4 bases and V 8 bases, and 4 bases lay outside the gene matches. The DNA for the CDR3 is TGTGCCATCCACGGGACAGTCTATGGCTACACCTTC. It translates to CAIHGTVYGYTF.

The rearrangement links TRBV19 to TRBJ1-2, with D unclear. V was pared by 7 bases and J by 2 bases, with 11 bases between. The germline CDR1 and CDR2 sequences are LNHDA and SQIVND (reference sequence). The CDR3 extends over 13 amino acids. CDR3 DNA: TGTGCCAGTAATAGACATCTGAACTATGGCTACACCTTC. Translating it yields CASNRHLNYGYTF.

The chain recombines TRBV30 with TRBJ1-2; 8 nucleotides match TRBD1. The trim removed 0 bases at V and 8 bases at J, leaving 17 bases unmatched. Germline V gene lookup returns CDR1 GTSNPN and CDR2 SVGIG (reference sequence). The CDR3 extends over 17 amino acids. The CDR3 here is CAWSVIPGTGKWRGYTF. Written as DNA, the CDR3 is TGTGCCTGGAGTGTAATCCCGGGGACAGGCAAATGGAGGGGCTACACCTTC.

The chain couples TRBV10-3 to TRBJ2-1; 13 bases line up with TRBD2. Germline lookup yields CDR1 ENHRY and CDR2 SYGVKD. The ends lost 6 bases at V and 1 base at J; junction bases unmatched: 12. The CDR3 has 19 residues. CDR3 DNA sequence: TGTGCCATCAGGGCCGGGACTAGCGGGGCCGACGGTTCCTACAATGAGCAGTTCTTC. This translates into CAIRAGTSGADGSYNEQFF.

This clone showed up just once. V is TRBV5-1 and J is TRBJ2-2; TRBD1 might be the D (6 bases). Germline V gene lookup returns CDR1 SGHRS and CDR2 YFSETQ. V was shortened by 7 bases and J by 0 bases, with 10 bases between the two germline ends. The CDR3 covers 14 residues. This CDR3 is CASGEGANTGELFF. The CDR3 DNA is TGCGCCAGCGGTGAGGGGGCGAACACCGGGGAGCTGTTTTTT. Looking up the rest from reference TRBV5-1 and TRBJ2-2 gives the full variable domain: KAGVTQTPRYLIKTRGQQVTLSCSPISGHRSVSWYQQTPGQGLQFLFEYFSETQRNKGNFPGRFSGRQFSNSRSEMNVSTLELGDSALYLCASGEGANTGELFFGEGSRLTVL.

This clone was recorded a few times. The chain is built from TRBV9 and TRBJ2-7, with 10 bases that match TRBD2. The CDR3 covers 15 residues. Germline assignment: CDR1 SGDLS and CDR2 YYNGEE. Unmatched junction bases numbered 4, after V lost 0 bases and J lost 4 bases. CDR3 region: CASSVGTSGLYEQYF. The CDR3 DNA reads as TGTGCCAGCAGCGTAGGGACTAGCGGTCTGTACGAGCAGTACTTC.

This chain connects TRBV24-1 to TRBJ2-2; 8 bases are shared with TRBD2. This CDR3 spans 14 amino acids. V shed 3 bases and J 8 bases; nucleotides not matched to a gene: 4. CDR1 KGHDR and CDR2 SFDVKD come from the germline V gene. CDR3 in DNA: TGTGCCACCAGTGATCCCGGACTAGCTGGGGAGCTGTTTTTT. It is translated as CATSDPGLAGELFF.

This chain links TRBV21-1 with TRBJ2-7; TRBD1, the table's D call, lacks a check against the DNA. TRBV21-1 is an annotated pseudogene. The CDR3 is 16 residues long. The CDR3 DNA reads TGTGCCAGCAGCAGGGGCCCCAGGACGGCTCCTGGCGAGCAGTACTTC. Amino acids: CASSRGPRTAPGEQYF.

The CDR3 DNA follows: TGTGCCAGCAGATCAGGGTTTACTAATGAAAAACTGTTTTTT. It is translated as CASRSGFTNEKLFF. The V gene is TRBV6-5, the J gene TRBJ1-4; perhaps TRBD1 as D (5 bases). V gave up 6 bases and J gave up 2 bases, with 10 bases separating them. The CDR3 is 14 residues long. The V gene's germline CDR1 is MNHEY and CDR2 SVGAGI.

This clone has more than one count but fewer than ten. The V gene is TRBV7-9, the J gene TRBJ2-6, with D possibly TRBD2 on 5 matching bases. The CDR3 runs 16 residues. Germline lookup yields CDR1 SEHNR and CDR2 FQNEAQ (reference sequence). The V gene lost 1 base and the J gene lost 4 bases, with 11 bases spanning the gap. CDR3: CASSLVVGAGANVLTF. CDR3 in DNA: TGTGCCAGCAGCTTAGTTGTGGGAGCAGGGGCCAACGTCCTGACTTTC.

Here the CDR3 DNA reads TGTGCCAGCAGTCTTTACGCGGGGGACTCCTACGAGCAGTACTTC. This translates into CASSLYAGDSYEQYF. V gene TRBV7-8 combines with J gene TRBJ2-7; TRBD2 agrees at 7 bases. The CDR3 extends over 15 amino acids. With 6 bases clipped from V and 0 bases from J, the junction kept 8 bases outside the gene matches. Germline CDR1 and CDR2: SGHVS and FQNEAQ.

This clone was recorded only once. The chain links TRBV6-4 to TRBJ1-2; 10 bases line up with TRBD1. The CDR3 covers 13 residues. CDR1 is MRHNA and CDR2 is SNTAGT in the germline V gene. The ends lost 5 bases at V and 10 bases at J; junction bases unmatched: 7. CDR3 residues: CASSKDRGRDYTF. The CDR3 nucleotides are TGTGCCAGCAGTAAAGACAGGGGGCGAGACTACACCTTC.

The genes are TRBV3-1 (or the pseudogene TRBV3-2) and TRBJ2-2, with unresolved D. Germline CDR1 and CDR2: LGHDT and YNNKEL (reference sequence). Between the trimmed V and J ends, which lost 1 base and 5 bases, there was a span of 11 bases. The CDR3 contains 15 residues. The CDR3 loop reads CASSQAPSRTGELFF. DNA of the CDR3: TGTGCCAGCAGCCAAGCCCCTAGTAGGACCGGGGAGCTGTTTTTT.

The CDR3, as DNA: TGTGCCAGTACCGCCAGACAGACAACTAATGAAAAACTGTTTTTT. It codes for CASTARQTTNEKLFF. This sequence joins TRBV19 and TRBJ1-4; D perhaps matches TRBD1 (5 bases). Germline CDR1 is LNHDA and CDR2 is SQIVND (reference sequence). Between the trimmed V and J ends, which lost 7 bases and 0 bases, there was a span of 12 bases. This CDR3 has 15 residues.

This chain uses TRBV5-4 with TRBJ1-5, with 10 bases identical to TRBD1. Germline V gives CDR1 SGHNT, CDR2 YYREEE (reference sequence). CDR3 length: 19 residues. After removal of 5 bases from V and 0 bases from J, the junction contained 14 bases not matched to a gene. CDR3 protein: CASSRSRDRGLYSNQPQHF. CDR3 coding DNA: TGTGCCAGCAGTCGCAGCCGGGACAGGGGACTTTATAGCAATCAGCCCCAGCATTTT.

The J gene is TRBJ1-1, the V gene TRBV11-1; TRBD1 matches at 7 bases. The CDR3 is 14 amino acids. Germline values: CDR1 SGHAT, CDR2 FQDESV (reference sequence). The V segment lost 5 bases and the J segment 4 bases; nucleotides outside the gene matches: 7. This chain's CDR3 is CASSPGGFGTEAFF. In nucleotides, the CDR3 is TGTGCCAGCAGCCCAGGGGGATTTGGCACTGAAGCTTTCTTT.

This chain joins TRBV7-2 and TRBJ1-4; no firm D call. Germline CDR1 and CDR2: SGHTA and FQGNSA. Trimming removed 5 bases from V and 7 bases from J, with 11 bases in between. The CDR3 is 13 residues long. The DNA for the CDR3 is TGTGCCAGCAGCCCCTCCTACAGTGAAAAACTGTTTTTT. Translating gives CASSPSYSEKLFF.